The following is a T cell receptor (beta chain) sequence with its context. The entry originates in a study of blood T cell repertoires in COVID-19. Study as a whole: Material from acute and convalescent COVID-19 was sourced from the United States, Italy and Spain.

In germline, CDR1 is MGHDK, CDR2 SYGVNS. Trimming at V came to 4 bases and at J to 4 bases, leaving 1 base not matched to a gene. The CDR3 extends over 13 amino acids. Per the study methods: Counts of nucleated cells, estimated from reference gene primer amplification, were obtained. Generated by immunoSEQ multiplex PCR, the TCRdb table keeps only in-frame clones and is missing some. The V and J calls and clone size come from that table; D and trimming were worked out from the DNA. The sample holds roughly 500,000 clones, about 91% seen once. The TCR comes from a man between 18 and 29 years old with COVID-19, enrolled during active disease. Sequenced input: peripheral blood. This sequence joins TRBV25-1 and TRBJ2-3, with 8 bases matching TRBD1. CDR3 coding DNA: TGTGCCAGCAGTGTGACAGGGGCAGATACGCAGTATTTT. As protein: CASSVTGADTQYF.